This section outlines one T cell receptor (beta chain) sequence together with its context. Trimming stripped 5 bases from V and 8 bases from J, with 18 bases between. CDR1 is LNHDA and CDR2 is SQIVND in the germline V gene (reference sequence). This CDR3 has 15 amino acids. Sequencing was performed with immunoSEQ multiplex PCR; in TCRdb, only in-frame clones are kept and a portion is missing. The sample holds 180,000 or so clones, roughly 87% seen once. This record comes from a study of blood T cell repertoires in COVID-19. Source material: PBMCs or T cells enriched from blood (not recorded which). This sequence originates from a woman aged 40-49 years with acute COVID-19. V and J are TRBV19 and TRBJ1-4; TRBD1 might be the D (6 bases). The CDR3 loop reads CASSRPVGAREKLFF. The CDR3 nucleotides are TGTGCCAGTAGTCGTCCAGTGGGGGCACGCGAAAAACTGTTTTTT.